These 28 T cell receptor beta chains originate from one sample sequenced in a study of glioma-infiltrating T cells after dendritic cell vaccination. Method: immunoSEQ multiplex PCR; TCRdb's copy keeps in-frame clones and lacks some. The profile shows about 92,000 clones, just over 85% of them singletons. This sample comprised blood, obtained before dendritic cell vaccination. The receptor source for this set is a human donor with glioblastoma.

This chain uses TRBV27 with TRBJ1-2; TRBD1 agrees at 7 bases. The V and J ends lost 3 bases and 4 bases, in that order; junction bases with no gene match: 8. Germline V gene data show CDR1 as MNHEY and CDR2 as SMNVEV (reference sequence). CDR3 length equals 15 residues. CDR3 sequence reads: CASSLKGQITYGYTF. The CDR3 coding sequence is TGTGCCAGCAGTTTGAAGGGACAGATCACCTATGGCTACACCTTC.

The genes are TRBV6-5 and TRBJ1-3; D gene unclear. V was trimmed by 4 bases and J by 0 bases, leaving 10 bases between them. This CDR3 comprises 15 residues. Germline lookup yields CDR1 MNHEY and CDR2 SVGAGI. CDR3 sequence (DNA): TGTGCCAGCAGTTCCACGGGATCCTCTGGAAACACCATATATTTT. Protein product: CASSSTGSSGNTIYF.

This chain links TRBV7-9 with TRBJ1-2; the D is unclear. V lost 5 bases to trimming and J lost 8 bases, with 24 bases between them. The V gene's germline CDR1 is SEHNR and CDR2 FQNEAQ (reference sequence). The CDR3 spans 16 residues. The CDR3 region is CASSPRSGLFSGGYTF. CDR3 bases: TGTGCCAGCAGCCCCAGGTCAGGATTGTTCTCAGGAGGCTACACCTTC.

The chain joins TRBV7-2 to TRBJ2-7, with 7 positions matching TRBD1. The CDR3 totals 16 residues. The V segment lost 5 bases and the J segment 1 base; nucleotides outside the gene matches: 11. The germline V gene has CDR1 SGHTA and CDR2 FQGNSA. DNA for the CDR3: TGTGCCAGCAGCAAACCGGGACAGAGTTCGTCCTACGAGCAGTACTTC. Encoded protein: CASSKPGQSSSYEQYF.

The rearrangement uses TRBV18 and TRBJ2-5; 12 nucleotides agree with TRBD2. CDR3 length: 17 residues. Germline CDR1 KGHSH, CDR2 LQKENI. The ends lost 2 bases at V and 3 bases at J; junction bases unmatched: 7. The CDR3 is CASSPRPSGGAKETQYF. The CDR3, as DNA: TGTGCCAGCTCACCAAGACCTAGCGGGGGGGCGAAAGAGACCCAGTACTTC.

For the CDR3, the DNA is TGTGCCAGCAGCTTCCCCTTACAAGAGACCCAGTACTTC. Protein: CASSFPLQETQYF. The V gene is TRBV5-4, the J gene TRBJ2-5; no reliable D call. Trimming removed 2 bases from V and 2 bases from J, with 7 bases in between. The CDR3 totals 13 residues. CDR1 and CDR2 from the germline V gene are SGHNT and YYREEE (reference sequence).

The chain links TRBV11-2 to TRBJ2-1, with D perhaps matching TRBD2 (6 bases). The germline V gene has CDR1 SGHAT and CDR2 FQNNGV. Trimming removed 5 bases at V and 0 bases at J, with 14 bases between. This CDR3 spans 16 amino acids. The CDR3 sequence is CASSPSLASSYNEQFF. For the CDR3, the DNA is TGTGCCAGCAGCCCTAGCCTAGCGAGCTCCTACAATGAGCAGTTCTTC.

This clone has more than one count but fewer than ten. This CDR3 is CASSLISGTHQPQHF. DNA of the CDR3: TGTGCCAGCAGCTTAATTTCAGGTACCCATCAGCCCCAGCATTTT. V gene TRBV7-8 combines with J gene TRBJ1-5; no reliable D call. Per germline, CDR1 SGHVS and CDR2 FQNEAQ. The V and J ends lost 2 bases and 5 bases respectively, with 13 bases between them. CDR3 size: 15 residues.

For the CDR3, the DNA is TGTGCCAGCAGCTCGACGGGACAGGGCACCGATGGCTACACCTTC. Amino acid sequence: CASSSTGQGTDGYTF. The chain carries TRBV7-9 and TRBJ1-2; 9 bases align to TRBD1. The CDR3 runs to 15 residues. Looked up from germline, CDR1 is SEHNR and CDR2 is FQNEAQ (reference sequence). V trimming: 4 bases; J trimming: 6 bases; junction bases outside the gene matches: 9.

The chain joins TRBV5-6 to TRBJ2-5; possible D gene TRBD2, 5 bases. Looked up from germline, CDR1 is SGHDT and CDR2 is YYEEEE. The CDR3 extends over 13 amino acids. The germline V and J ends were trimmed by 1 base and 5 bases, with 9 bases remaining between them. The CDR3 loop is CASSLLARETQYF. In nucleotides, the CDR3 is TGTGCCAGCAGCTTGCTAGCACGGGAGACCCAGTACTTC.

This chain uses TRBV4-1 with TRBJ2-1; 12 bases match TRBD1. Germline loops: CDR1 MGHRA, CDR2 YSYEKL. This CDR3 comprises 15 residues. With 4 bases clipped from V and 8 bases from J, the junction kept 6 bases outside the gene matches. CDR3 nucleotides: TGCGCCAGCAGCCGCCCGGGACAGGGGGCCGATGAGCAGTTCTTC. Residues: CASSRPGQGADEQFF.

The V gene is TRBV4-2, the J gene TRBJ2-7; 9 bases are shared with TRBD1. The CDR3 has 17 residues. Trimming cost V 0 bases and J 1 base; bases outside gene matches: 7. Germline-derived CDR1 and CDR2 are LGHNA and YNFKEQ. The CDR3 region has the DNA TGTGCCAGCAGCCAAGATGATCGGGGACAGGGTTCCTACGAGCAGTACTTC. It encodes CASSQDDRGQGSYEQYF.

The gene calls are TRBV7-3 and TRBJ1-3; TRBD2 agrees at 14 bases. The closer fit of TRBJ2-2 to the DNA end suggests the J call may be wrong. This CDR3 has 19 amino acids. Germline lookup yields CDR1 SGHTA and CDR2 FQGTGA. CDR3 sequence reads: CASSLTSTSGRATTGELFF. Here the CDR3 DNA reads TGTGCCAGCAGCTTAACATCGACTAGCGGGAGGGCCACCACCGGGGAGCTGTTTTTT.

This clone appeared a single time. The CDR3 DNA follows: TGTGCCAGCAGCTTAGGTACAGGGTTCGGACTGGGGGGCTACACCTTC. This translates into CASSLGTGFGLGGYTF. The chain couples TRBV13 to TRBJ1-2, with TRBD1 as a possible D gene (6 bases). Germline assignment: CDR1 PRHDT and CDR2 FYEKMQ (reference sequence). The CDR3 extends over 16 amino acids. The ends were cut back, 0 bases at V and 8 bases at J, with 19 bases in the middle.

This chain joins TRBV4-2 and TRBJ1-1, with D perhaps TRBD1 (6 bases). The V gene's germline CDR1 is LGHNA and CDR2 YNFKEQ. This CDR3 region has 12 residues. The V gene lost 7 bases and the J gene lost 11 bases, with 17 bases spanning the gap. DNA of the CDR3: TGTGCCAGCACTGGCGGGGGCGGGGGGGCTTTCTTT. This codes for CASTGGGGGAFF.

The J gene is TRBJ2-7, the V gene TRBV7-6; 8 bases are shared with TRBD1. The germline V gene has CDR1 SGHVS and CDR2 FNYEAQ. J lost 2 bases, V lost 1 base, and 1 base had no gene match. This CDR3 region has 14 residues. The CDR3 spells CASSLVGQAYEQYF. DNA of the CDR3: TGTGCCAGCAGCTTAGTGGGACAGGCCTACGAGCAGTACTTC.

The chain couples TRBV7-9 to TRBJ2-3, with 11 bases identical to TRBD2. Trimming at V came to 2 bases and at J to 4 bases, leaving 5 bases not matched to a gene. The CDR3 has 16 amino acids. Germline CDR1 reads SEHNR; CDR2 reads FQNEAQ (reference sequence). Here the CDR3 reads CASSLTGTSGSDTQYF. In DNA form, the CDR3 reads TGTGCCAGCAGCTTAACCGGGACTAGCGGATCAGATACGCAGTATTTT.

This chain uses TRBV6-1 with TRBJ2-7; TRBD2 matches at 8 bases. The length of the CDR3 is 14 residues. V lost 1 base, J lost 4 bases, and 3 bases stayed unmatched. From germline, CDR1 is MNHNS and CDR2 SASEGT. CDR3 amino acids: CASSEEAGGYEQYF. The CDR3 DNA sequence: TGTGCCAGCAGTGAAGAGGCGGGGGGATACGAGCAGTACTTC.

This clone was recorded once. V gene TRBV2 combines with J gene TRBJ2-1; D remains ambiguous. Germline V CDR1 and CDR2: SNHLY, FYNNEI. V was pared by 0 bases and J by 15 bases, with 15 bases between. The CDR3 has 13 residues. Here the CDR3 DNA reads TGTGCCAGCAGTGAAGCGCGTAGTAGTCCCCTGTTCTTC. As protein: CASSEARSSPLFF.

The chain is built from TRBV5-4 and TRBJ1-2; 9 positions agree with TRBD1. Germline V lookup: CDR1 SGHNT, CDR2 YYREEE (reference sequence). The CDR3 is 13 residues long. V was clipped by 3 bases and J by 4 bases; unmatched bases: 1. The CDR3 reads CASSWGQGYGYTF. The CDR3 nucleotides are TGTGCCAGCAGCTGGGGACAGGGCTATGGCTACACCTTC. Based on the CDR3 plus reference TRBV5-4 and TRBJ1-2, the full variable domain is ETGVTQSPTHLIKTRGQQVTLRCSSQSGHNTVSWYQQALGQGPQFIFQYYREEENGRGNFPPRFSGLQFPNYSSELNVNALELDDSALYLCASSWGQGYGYTFGSGTRLTVV.

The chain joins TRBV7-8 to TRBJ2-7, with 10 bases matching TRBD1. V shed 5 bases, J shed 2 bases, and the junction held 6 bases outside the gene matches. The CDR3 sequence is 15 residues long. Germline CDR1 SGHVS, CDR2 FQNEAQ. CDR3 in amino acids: CASSQGQGGTYEQYF. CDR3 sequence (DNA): TGTGCCAGCAGCCAAGGACAGGGGGGGACCTACGAGCAGTACTTC. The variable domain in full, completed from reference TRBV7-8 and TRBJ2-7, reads GAGVSQSPRYKVAKRGQDVALRCDPISGHVSLFWYQQALGQGPEFLTYFQNEAQLDKSGLPSDRFFAERPEGSVSTLKIQRTQQEDSAVYLCASSQGQGGTYEQYFGPGTRLTVT.

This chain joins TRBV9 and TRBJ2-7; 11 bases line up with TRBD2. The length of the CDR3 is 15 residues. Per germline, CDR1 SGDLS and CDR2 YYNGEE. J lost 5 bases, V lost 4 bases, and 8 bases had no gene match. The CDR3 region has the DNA TGTGCCAGCAGCCCCCTAGCGGGGGGATATAACGAGCAGTACTTC. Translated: CASSPLAGGYNEQYF.

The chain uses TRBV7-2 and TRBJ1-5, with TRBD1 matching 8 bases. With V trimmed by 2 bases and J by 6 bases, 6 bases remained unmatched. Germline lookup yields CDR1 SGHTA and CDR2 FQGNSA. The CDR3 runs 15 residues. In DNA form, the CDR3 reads TGTGCCAGCAGCTTAATGGGGACAGGTGGTCAGCCCCAGCATTTT. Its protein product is CASSLMGTGGQPQHF.

The CDR3 is CASSVGGGAYEQYF. In DNA, the CDR3 is TGTGCCAGCAGTGTGGGCGGGGGGGCCTACGAGCAGTACTTC. This rearrangement joins TRBV2 to TRBJ2-7; 9 bases are a match to TRBD2. In germline, CDR1 is SNHLY, CDR2 FYNNEI. CDR3 length equals 14 residues. The V and J ends lost 4 bases and 2 bases, in that order; junction bases with no gene match: 3.

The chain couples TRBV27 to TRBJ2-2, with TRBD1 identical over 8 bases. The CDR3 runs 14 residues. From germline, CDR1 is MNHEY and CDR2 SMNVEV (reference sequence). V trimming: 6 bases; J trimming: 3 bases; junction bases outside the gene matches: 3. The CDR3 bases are TGTGCCAGCAGCGACAGGGGTTACACCGGGGAGCTGTTTTTT. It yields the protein CASSDRGYTGELFF.

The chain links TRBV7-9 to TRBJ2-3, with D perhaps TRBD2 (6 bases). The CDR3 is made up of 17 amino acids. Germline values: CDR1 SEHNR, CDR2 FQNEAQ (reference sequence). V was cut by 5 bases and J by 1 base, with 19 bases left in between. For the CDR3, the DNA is TGTGCCAGCAGCCCGACTGCGGGGCGGACCCGCACAGATACGCAGTATTTT. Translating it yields CASSPTAGRTRTDTQYF.

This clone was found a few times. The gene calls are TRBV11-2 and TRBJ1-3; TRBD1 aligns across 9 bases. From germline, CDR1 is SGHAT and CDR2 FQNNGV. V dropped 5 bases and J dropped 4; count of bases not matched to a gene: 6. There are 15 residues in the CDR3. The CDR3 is CASSPPGTGGNTIYF. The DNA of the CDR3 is TGTGCCAGCAGCCCCCCCGGGACAGGGGGAAACACCATATATTTT.

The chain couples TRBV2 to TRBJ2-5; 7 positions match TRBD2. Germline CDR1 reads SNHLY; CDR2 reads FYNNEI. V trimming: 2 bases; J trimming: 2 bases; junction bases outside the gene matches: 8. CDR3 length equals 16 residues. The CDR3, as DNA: TGTGCCAGCAGTGAAAGGGGCCTAGCGGCTCAAGAGACCCAGTACTTC. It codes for CASSERGLAAQETQYF. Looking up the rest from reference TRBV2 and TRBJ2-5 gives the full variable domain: EPEVTQTPSHQVTQMGQEVILRCVPISNHLYFYWYRQILGQKVEFLVSFYNNEISEKSEIFDDQFSVERPDGSNFTLKIRSTKLEDSAMYFCASSERGLAAQETQYFGPGTRLLVL.